The clone carrying this TCR beta chain showed up just a few times. What it binds is not known. Trimming cost V 0 bases and J 1 base, with 6 bases left between them. Germline V gives CDR1 MNHEY, CDR2 SVGAGI. The CDR3 has 14 amino acids. TCRdb used MiXCR to reprocess the reads, holding one entry per CDR3 protein. The table records 680,000 or so distinct CDR3 sequences, less than 40% of them present only once. The source of the sample is a study of T cell repertoires in cytomegalovirus infection. Study-level background: Public TCR beta signatures marked donors with CMV infection and the matching HLA.

Points from the study as a whole: Predominance within the ex vivo response was attributable to HLA-C-restricted CMV-specific TCR beta clonotypes. Public TCR beta family frequency separated CMV-and-HLA carriers, including in an independent cohort.

The sequenced sample consisted of PBMCs. This chain joins TRBV6-5 and TRBJ1-1; no firm D call. The receptor was derived from a human donor in good health (CMV status not recorded). Some clones in this sample may be carry-over from other donors' samples. The CDR3 reads CASSYSWGNTEAFF. The CDR3, as DNA: TGTGCCAGCAGTTACTCGTGGGGGAACACTGAAGCTTTCTTT.